These 22 T cell receptor beta chains share one sample of origin, sequenced in a study of T cells in Graves' hyperthyroidism and ophthalmopathy. Amplification yielded TCR beta CDR3 regions, with RNA transcripts as the source. The TCR CDR3 first-round RT-PCR relied on the HTBI primer set. TCRdb fed the multiplex PCR reads into MiXCR, producing one record per CDR3 protein. The sample consists of 300,000 to 500,000 distinct CDR3 sequences, more than 12% of them appearing once. Specimen: blood. These receptors all come from a young woman with Graves' hyperthyroidism.

This clonotype was detected many times. This chain connects TRBV12-3 or TRBV12-4 to TRBJ2-1; 13 positions match TRBD2. The CDR3 runs to 15 residues. V lost 4 bases, J lost 7 bases, and 4 bases stayed unmatched. The chain's CDR3 is CASSSWTSGSNEQFF. CDR3 nucleotides: TGTGCCAGCAGTTCCTGGACTAGCGGGAGTAATGAGCAGTTCTTC.

This clonotype was seen repeatedly, ten times or more. This chain joins TRBV6-2 or TRBV6-3 and TRBJ2-1; no reliable D call. The length of the CDR3 is 15 residues. Germline CDR1 and CDR2: MNHEY and SVGEGT. V lost 7 bases to trimming and J lost 2 bases, with 15 bases between them. The CDR3 here is CASTWYRVPYNEQFF. In DNA form, the CDR3 reads TGTGCCAGCACTTGGTACCGTGTTCCCTACAATGAGCAGTTCTTC.

This chain joins TRBV28 and TRBJ2-7; D ambiguous. Germline CDR1 and CDR2: MDHEN and SYDVKM. The CDR3 spans 16 residues. V lost 5 bases, J lost 5 bases, and 22 bases lay in between. As DNA, the CDR3 is TGTGCCAGCAGTACGAGGAACCTCCCGCCTCCTGACGAGCAGTACTTC. Its translation is CASSTRNLPPPDEQYF.

V usage is TRBV7-2 and J usage is TRBJ1-5; D remains unclear. The CDR3 consists of 15 residues. Per germline, CDR1 SGHTA and CDR2 FQGNSA. V lost 5 bases, J lost 3 bases, and 14 bases lay in between. CDR3 region: CASSRAGQNNQPQHF. DNA for the CDR3: TGTGCCAGCAGCCGGGCGGGTCAGAACAATCAGCCCCAGCATTTT.

In this sample, this clonotype turned up many times. The chain combines TRBV11-3 with TRBJ2-3, with 10 positions matching TRBD2. Per the germline V gene, CDR1 is SGHNT and CDR2 is YENEEA. The CDR3 is made up of 15 amino acids. V was pared by 3 bases and J by 4 bases, with 4 bases of the junction left unmatched. The CDR3 spells CASSLSSGSADTQYF. In DNA form, the CDR3 reads TGTGCCAGCAGCTTGTCTAGCGGGAGCGCAGATACGCAGTATTTT.

The chain couples TRBV5-5 to TRBJ1-2; D is uncertain. V was clipped by 6 bases and J by 2 bases, with 17 bases between them. CDR3 length equals 15 residues. Germline CDR1 and CDR2: SGHKS and YYEKEE (reference sequence). The CDR3: CASTKSGHTNYGYTF. The CDR3 bases are TGTGCCAGCACCAAATCCGGCCATACCAACTATGGCTACACCTTC.

The CDR3 loop reads CSVSRETYEQYF. The CDR3 nucleotides are TGCAGTGTTAGCCGGGAAACCTACGAGCAGTACTTC. The gene calls are TRBV20-1 and TRBJ2-7, with a possible D match to TRBD2 (5 bases). CDR1 and CDR2 from the germline V gene are DFQATT and SNEGSKA (reference sequence). This CDR3 has 12 amino acids. The V end was cut by 7 bases, the J end by 2 bases, with 12 bases between.

The chain joins TRBV2 to TRBJ2-2, with 11 bases aligning to TRBD2. CDR1 and CDR2 from the germline V gene are SNHLY and FYNNEI. The CDR3 has 16 residues. Unmatched junction bases numbered 2, after V lost 4 bases and J lost 1 base. The CDR3 DNA follows: TGTGCCAGCAGTGGGACTAGCGGGCTGAACACCGGGGAGCTGTTTTTT. Its protein is CASSGTSGLNTGELFF.

This clonotype occurred many times. The CDR3 is CASSPAFAPYNEQFF. CDR3 DNA sequence: TGTGCCAGCAGCCCGGCCTTCGCCCCCTACAATGAGCAGTTCTTC. The V call is TRBV27, the J call TRBJ2-1, with D unresolved. V lost 6 bases and J 2 bases, leaving 14 bases between the germline ends. CDR1 MNHEY and CDR2 SMNVEV come from the germline V gene (reference sequence). The length of the CDR3 is 15 residues.

This chain uses TRBV15 with TRBJ2-7, with TRBD1 matching 9 bases. V was pared by 5 bases and J by 5 bases, with 16 bases of the junction left unmatched. The CDR3 runs 17 residues. CDR1 is LNHNV and CDR2 is YYDKDF in the germline V gene (reference sequence). CDR3 loop: CATSWALLGQGNHEQYF. As DNA, the CDR3 is TGTGCCACCAGCTGGGCCCTCCTGGGACAGGGAAATCACGAGCAGTACTTC. The variable domain in full, completed from reference TRBV15 and TRBJ2-7, reads DAMVIQNPRYQVTQFGKPVTLSCSQTLNHNVMYWYQQKSSQAPKLLFHYYDKDFNNEADTPDNFQSRRPNTSFCFLDIRSPGLGDTAMYLCATSWALLGQGNHEQYFGPGTRLTVT.

Many counts were recorded for this clonotype. This sequence joins TRBV20-1 and TRBJ2-3; D uncertain. Per the germline V gene, CDR1 is DFQATT and CDR2 is SNEGSKA (reference sequence). CDR3 length equals 12 residues. V lost 5 bases and J lost 4, with 10 bases in between. CDR3 region: CSAPPTPDTQYF. The CDR3, as DNA: TGCAGTGCTCCGCCAACCCCAGATACGCAGTATTTT.

This clonotype was picked up many times. This chain links TRBV28 with TRBJ1-1; D is perhaps TRBD1 (5 bases). Germline CDR1 MDHEN, CDR2 SYDVKM. The CDR3 has 13 amino acids. V was shortened by 10 bases and J by 6 bases, with 18 bases between the two germline ends. The CDR3 nucleotides are TGTGCCACCTTCAGGGTCATTAACCCTGAAGCTTTCTTT. Translation: CATFRVINPEAFF. Based on the CDR3 plus reference TRBV28 and TRBJ1-1, the full variable domain is DVKVTQSSRYLVKRTGEKVFLECVQDMDHENMFWYRQDPGLGLRLIYFSYDVKMKEKGDIPEGYSVSREKKERFSLILESASTNQTSMYLCATFRVINPEAFFGQGTRLTVV.

Many counts were recorded for this clonotype. V usage is TRBV28 and J usage is TRBJ1-2; TRBD1 is a possible D gene (5 bases). Germline CDR1 is MDHEN and CDR2 is SYDVKM. CDR3 length equals 14 residues. V shed 4 bases and J shed 4 bases, with 13 bases lying between them. CDR3 sequence: CASSSQHRTYGYTF. The CDR3, as DNA: TGTGCCAGCAGTTCCCAGCACAGGACCTATGGCTACACCTTC.

There are a few counts of this clonotype. J is TRBJ2-1 and V is TRBV7-3, with 11 bases aligning to TRBD2. With 2 bases clipped from V and 7 bases from J, the junction kept 4 bases outside the gene matches. This CDR3 is 15 amino acids long. CDR1 and CDR2 from the germline V gene are SGHTA and FQGTGA. CDR3 loop: CASSLLAGGWNEQFF. CDR3 in DNA: TGTGCCAGCAGCTTACTAGCGGGAGGCTGGAATGAGCAGTTCTTC.

In its sample, this clonotype was seen a few times. The genes are TRBV4-1 and TRBJ2-7, with a possible D match to TRBD1 (6 bases). The CDR3 contains 16 residues. Trimming shortened V by 0 bases and J by 4 bases, and 16 bases separated the two germline ends. Germline V gives CDR1 MGHRA, CDR2 YSYEKL. CDR3 DNA sequence: TGCGCCAGCAGCCAAGAACCAGACAGGCAACCATACGAGCAGTACTTC. Translating gives CASSQEPDRQPYEQYF.

About this clonotype: A much larger clone differs by one base, so this may be a read error. The V call is TRBV3-1, the J call TRBJ2-5; the match to TRBD2 covers 8 bases. Germline loops: CDR1 LGHDT, CDR2 YNNKEL (reference sequence). The CDR3 runs to 13 residues. The V segment lost 7 bases and the J segment 7 bases; nucleotides outside the gene matches: 8. The CDR3 protein is CASTPSGSGTQYF. CDR3 DNA: TGTGCCAGCACCCCCAGCGGGAGTGGGACCCAGTACTTC.

This clonotype was seen many times. The V call is TRBV28, the J call TRBJ2-7; D not resolved. Germline V lookup: CDR1 MDHEN, CDR2 SYDVKM. V was trimmed by 3 bases and J by 3 bases, leaving 9 bases between them. CDR3 length equals 13 residues. The CDR3 sequence: CASSFPPGYEQYF. CDR3 bases: TGTGCCAGCAGTTTCCCACCGGGCTACGAGCAGTACTTC.

The table lists this clonotype with many counts. This chain joins TRBV6-1 and TRBJ2-1; TRBD1 matches at 10 bases. The germline gives CDR1 MNHNS, CDR2 SASEGT. This CDR3 has 13 residues. V was clipped by 5 bases and J by 7 bases; unmatched bases: 2. The CDR3: CASSRQGANEQFF. The CDR3 DNA is TGTGCCAGCAGTAGACAGGGGGCAAATGAGCAGTTCTTC.

This chain joins TRBV11-2 and TRBJ2-5, with 8 bases aligning to TRBD2. The CDR3 consists of 15 residues. Trimming removed 2 bases from V and 5 bases from J; junction bases left unmatched: 7. Germline V gene lookup returns CDR1 SGHAT and CDR2 FQNNGV. CDR3 nucleotide sequence: TGTGCCAGCAGCTTAAGCGGGAGTATTCGGGAGACCCAGTACTTC. Translated, it gives CASSLSGSIRETQYF.

The chain joins TRBV3-1 to TRBJ2-3, with D tentatively TRBD1 (6 bases). CDR3 length: 15 residues. From germline, CDR1 is LGHDT and CDR2 YNNKEL (reference sequence). The V and J ends lost 4 bases and 2 bases respectively, with 13 bases between them. The CDR3: CASSPTDRSTDTQYF. The DNA of the CDR3 is TGTGCCAGCAGCCCAACAGACAGGTCCACAGATACGCAGTATTTT.

This chain uses TRBV11-2 with TRBJ1-4; 7 bases match TRBD1. The V gene end was trimmed by 1 base and the J gene end by 5 bases; junction bases not matched to a gene: 7. CDR3 length equals 16 residues. Looked up from germline, CDR1 is SGHAT and CDR2 is FQNNGV. CDR3 loop: CASSLGHRGQNEKLFF. CDR3 sequence (DNA): TGTGCCAGCAGCTTAGGTCATCGGGGACAGAATGAAAAACTGTTTTTT.

This clonotype was detected ten times or more. The chain uses TRBV10-3 and TRBJ1-1, with D possibly TRBD1 on 6 matching bases. This CDR3 region has 13 residues. Germline V gene data show CDR1 as ENHRY and CDR2 as SYGVKD. Deletions cut 7 bases from V and 3 bases from J, with 12 bases between. The CDR3 bases are TGTGCCATCAACCACAGGGAGGACACTGAAGCTTTCTTT. It translates to CAINHREDTEAFF.